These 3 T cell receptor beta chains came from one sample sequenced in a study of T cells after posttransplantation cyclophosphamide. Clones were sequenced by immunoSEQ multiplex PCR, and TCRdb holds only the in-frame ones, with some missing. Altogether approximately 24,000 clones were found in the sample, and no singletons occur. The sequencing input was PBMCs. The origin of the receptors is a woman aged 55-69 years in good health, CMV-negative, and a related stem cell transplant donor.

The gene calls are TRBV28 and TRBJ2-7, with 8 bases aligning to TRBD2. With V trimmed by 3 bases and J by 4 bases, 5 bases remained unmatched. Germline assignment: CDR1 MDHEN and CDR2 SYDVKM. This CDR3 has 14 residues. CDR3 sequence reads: CASSLGRGGYEQYV. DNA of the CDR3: TGTGCCAGCAGTTTGGGTCGGGGGGGATACGAGCAGTACGTC.

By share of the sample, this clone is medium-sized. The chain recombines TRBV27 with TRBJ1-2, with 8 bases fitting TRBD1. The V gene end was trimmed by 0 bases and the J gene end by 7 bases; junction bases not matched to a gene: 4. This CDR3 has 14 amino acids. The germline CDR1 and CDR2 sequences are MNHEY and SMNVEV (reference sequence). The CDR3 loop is CASSLSQGAAGYTF. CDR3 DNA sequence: TGTGCCAGCAGTTTATCGCAGGGGGCTGCTGGCTACACCTTC.

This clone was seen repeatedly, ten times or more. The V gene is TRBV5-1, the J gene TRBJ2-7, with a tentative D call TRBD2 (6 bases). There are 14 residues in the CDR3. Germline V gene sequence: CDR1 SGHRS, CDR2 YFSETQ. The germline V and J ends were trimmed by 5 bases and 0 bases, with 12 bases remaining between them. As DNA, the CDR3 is TGCGCCAGCAGTCCAGCGGGCTACTCCTACGAGCAGTACTTC. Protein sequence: CASSPAGYSYEQYF.